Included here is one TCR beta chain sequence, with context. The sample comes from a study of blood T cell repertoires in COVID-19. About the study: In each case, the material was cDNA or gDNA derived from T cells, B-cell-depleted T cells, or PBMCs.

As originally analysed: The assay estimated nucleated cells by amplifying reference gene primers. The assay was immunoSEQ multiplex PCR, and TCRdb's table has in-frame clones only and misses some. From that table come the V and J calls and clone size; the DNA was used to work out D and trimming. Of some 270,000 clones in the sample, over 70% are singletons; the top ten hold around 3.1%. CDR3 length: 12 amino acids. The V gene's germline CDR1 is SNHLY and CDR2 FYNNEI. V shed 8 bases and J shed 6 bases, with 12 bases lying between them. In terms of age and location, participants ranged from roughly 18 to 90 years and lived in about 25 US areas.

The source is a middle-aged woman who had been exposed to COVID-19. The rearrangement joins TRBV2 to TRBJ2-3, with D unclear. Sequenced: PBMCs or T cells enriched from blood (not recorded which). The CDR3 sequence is CASGLPLDTQYF. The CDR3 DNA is TGTGCCAGCGGCCTCCCCTTGGATACGCAGTATTTT.